The rows below give T cell receptor beta chains drawn from one sample of a study of blood T cell repertoires in COVID-19. Profiling relied on immunoSEQ multiplex PCR, and the TCRdb table lists in-frame clones only, not all of them. Among fewer than 150,000 clones listed, approximately 87% were seen once. Sample: peripheral blood. These receptor sequences come from a man between 65 and 85 years old who had recovered from COVID-19. CDR3s include the opening cysteine and the closing phenylalanine or tryptophan. The D gene is left open where the match is weak. The size of a clone is reported for some rows only, either as once, few or many, or as a class for expanded clones.

d_gene: NA
j_gene: TRBJ2-7
abundance: once
v_gene: TRBV13
len: 15
CDR3nt: TGTGCCAGCAGCTCCCGCGGGACGGGGACCTACGAGCAGTACTTC
CDR3aa: CASSSRGTGTYEQYF

d_gene: TRBD1
j_gene: TRBJ2-7
abundance: NA
v_gene: TRBV6-5
len: 15
CDR3nt: TGTGCCAGCAGTCGGGGACAGGGAACCCCCTACGAGCAGTACTTC
CDR3aa: CASSRGQGTPYEQYF

d_gene: NA
j_gene: TRBJ2-7
abundance: once
v_gene: TRBV3-1/TRBV3-2
len: 16
CDR3nt: TGTGCCAGCAGCCAAGATTTGGGGACTGCTTCCCCCGAGCAGTACTTC
CDR3aa: CASSQDLGTASPEQYF

d_gene: TRBD2
j_gene: TRBJ2-2
abundance: NA
v_gene: TRBV7-2
len: 17
CDR3nt: TGTGCCAGCAGCCGGACTAGCGGGAGGGCCTTTGGCGGGGAGCTGTTTTTT
CDR3aa: CASSRTSGRAFGGELFF

d_gene: NA
j_gene: TRBJ2-5
abundance: NA
v_gene: TRBV7-2
len: 15
CDR3nt: TGTGCCAGCAGCAGAGGCCCAATCGGGAGTGAGACCCAGTACTTC
CDR3aa: CASSRGPIGSETQYF

d_gene: NA
j_gene: TRBJ2-6
abundance: NA
v_gene: TRBV23-1
len: 18
CDR3nt: TGCGCCAGCAGCCCACCCCCCCGACGGGGCTCTGGGGCCAACGTCCTGACTTTC
CDR3aa: CASSPPPRRGSGANVLTF

d_gene: NA
j_gene: TRBJ1-5
abundance: once
v_gene: TRBV27
len: 15
CDR3nt: TGTGCCAGCACTTCCGCTAGCGGAGGGCAACAGCCCCAGCATTTT
CDR3aa: CASTSASGGQQPQHF

d_gene: TRBD1
j_gene: TRBJ1-3
abundance: NA
v_gene: TRBV15
len: 13
CDR3nt: TGTGCCACCAGACAGGGGACTGGAAACACCATATATTTT
CDR3aa: CATRQGTGNTIYF

d_gene: TRBD1
j_gene: TRBJ2-2
abundance: few
v_gene: TRBV6-4
len: 16
CDR3nt: TGTGCCAGCAGTGACGCTCCCGGGACAGGGGCCGGGGAGCTGTTTTTT
CDR3aa: CASSDAPGTGAGELFF

d_gene: NA
j_gene: TRBJ2-7
abundance: NA
v_gene: TRBV7-2
len: 13
CDR3nt: TGTGCCAGCAGCTTACACAGGGAGCGCGAGCAGTACTTC
CDR3aa: CASSLHREREQYF

d_gene: NA
j_gene: TRBJ1-3
abundance: NA
v_gene: TRBV7-2
len: 15
CDR3nt: TGTGCCAGCAGCTTAGGGGCAGGGATGGGAAACACCATATATTTT
CDR3aa: CASSLGAGMGNTIYF

d_gene: NA
j_gene: TRBJ2-1
abundance: NA
v_gene: TRBV7-2
len: 14
CDR3nt: TGTGCCAGCAGCTACAGGGTTTCGGACAATGAGCAGTTCTTC
CDR3aa: CASSYRVSDNEQFF

d_gene: NA
j_gene: TRBJ2-1
abundance: NA
v_gene: TRBV9
len: 14
CDR3nt: TGTGCCAGCAGCCCCCAGGACTCCCACAATGAGCAGTTCTTC
CDR3aa: CASSPQDSHNEQFF

d_gene: NA
j_gene: TRBJ2-1
abundance: NA
v_gene: TRBV9
len: 14
CDR3nt: TGTGCCAGCAGCTTCCAGGGGCAGATCCATGAGCAGTTCTTC
CDR3aa: CASSFQGQIHEQFF

d_gene: NA
j_gene: TRBJ2-7
abundance: NA
v_gene: TRBV18
len: 13
CDR3nt: TGTGCCAGCTCACCATCATCCCGAGCCGAGCAGTACTTC
CDR3aa: CASSPSSRAEQYF

d_gene: NA
j_gene: TRBJ2-7
abundance: NA
v_gene: TRBV15
len: 15
CDR3nt: TGTGCCACCAGCGAGGCTCTTGGCGGCAGCTACGAGCAGTACTTC
CDR3aa: CATSEALGGSYEQYF

d_gene: TRBD1
j_gene: TRBJ1-2
abundance: NA
v_gene: TRBV6-2/TRBV6-3
len: 16
CDR3nt: TGTGCCAGCAGTTACTTGGGACAGGGGTCGAACTATGGCTACACCTTC
CDR3aa: CASSYLGQGSNYGYTF

d_gene: TRBD1
j_gene: TRBJ1-2
abundance: NA
v_gene: TRBV28
len: 13
CDR3nt: TGTGCCAGCAGTTTGATGACCAGGACAGGCCCCACCTTC
CDR3aa: CASSLMTRTGPTF

d_gene: NA
j_gene: TRBJ1-1
abundance: NA
v_gene: TRBV13
len: 13
CDR3nt: TGTGCCAGCAGCGGAGCCGGGAACACTGAAGCTTTCTTT
CDR3aa: CASSGAGNTEAFF

d_gene: NA
j_gene: TRBJ2-7
abundance: NA
v_gene: TRBV27
len: 14
CDR3nt: TGTGCCAGCAGTCCCACCTTAGACACCTACGAGCAGTACTTC
CDR3aa: CASSPTLDTYEQYF

d_gene: NA
j_gene: TRBJ2-1
abundance: NA
v_gene: TRBV7-9
len: 11
CDR3nt: TGTGCCAGCAGGCCCGAAAGCGAGCAGTTCTTC
CDR3aa: CASRPESEQFF

d_gene: TRBD2
j_gene: TRBJ2-7
abundance: NA
v_gene: TRBV27
len: 17
CDR3nt: TGTGCCAGCAGTTTACTGGCCCGAGGACTAGCGGGGAACGAGCAGTACTTC
CDR3aa: CASSLLARGLAGNEQYF

d_gene: TRBD2
j_gene: TRBJ2-3
abundance: NA
v_gene: TRBV4-2
len: 20
CDR3nt: TGTGCCAGCAGCCAAGATCGGGGGATAGCGGGATGGGGTGGTACAGATACGCAGTATTTT
CDR3aa: CASSQDRGIAGWGGTDTQYF

d_gene: TRBD2
j_gene: TRBJ2-7
abundance: once
v_gene: TRBV7-2
len: 11
CDR3nt: TGTGCCAGCAGGGGACTATCTAGACAGTACTTC
CDR3aa: CASRGLSRQYF

d_gene: TRBD1
j_gene: TRBJ1-2
abundance: NA
v_gene: TRBV4-1
len: 15
CDR3nt: TGCGCCAGCAGTCCAGGACAGGGTAGTGGCTATGGCTACACCTTC
CDR3aa: CASSPGQGSGYGYTF

d_gene: NA
j_gene: TRBJ2-7
abundance: NA
v_gene: TRBV24-1
len: 13
CDR3nt: TGTGCCACCAGGGGGACTGACTCCTACGAGCAGTACTTC
CDR3aa: CATRGTDSYEQYF

d_gene: TRBD2
j_gene: TRBJ2-7
abundance: NA
v_gene: TRBV5-1
len: 16
CDR3nt: TGCGCCAGCAGCTTGGTTGTGGGGGGGAACTCCTACGAGCAGTACTTC
CDR3aa: CASSLVVGGNSYEQYF

d_gene: TRBD1
j_gene: TRBJ1-6
abundance: NA
v_gene: TRBV6-5
len: 15
CDR3nt: TGTGCCAGCAGTTACCGGGGACAGGAGAATTCACCCCTCCACTTT
CDR3aa: CASSYRGQENSPLHF

d_gene: TRBD2
j_gene: TRBJ2-2
abundance: NA
v_gene: TRBV6-6
len: 17
CDR3nt: TGTGCCAGCAGTCTACAGGGAGATAGCGGGAGCACCGGGGAGCTGTTTTTT
CDR3aa: CASSLQGDSGSTGELFF

d_gene: TRBD2
j_gene: TRBJ2-3
abundance: NA
v_gene: TRBV3-1/TRBV3-2
len: 17
CDR3nt: TGTGCCAGCAGCCAGCAACCGGGACTAGGAGCCTCAGATACGCAGTATTTT
CDR3aa: CASSQQPGLGASDTQYF

d_gene: TRBD2
j_gene: TRBJ2-7
abundance: NA
v_gene: TRBV7-3
len: 14
CDR3nt: TGTGCCAGCTCCACGGGAGGGAGCTCCTACGAGCAGTACTTC
CDR3aa: CASSTGGSSYEQYF

d_gene: NA
j_gene: TRBJ2-3
abundance: NA
v_gene: TRBV5-1
len: 14
CDR3nt: TGCGCCAGCAGCTTGGACAGGGTCGCAGATACGCAGTATTTT
CDR3aa: CASSLDRVADTQYF

d_gene: NA
j_gene: TRBJ2-7
abundance: NA
v_gene: TRBV13
len: 12
CDR3nt: TGTGCCAGCAGCCTCTCCCCCCGCGAGCAGTACTTC
CDR3aa: CASSLSPREQYF

d_gene: TRBD2
j_gene: TRBJ2-2
abundance: NA
v_gene: TRBV5-1
len: 13
CDR3nt: TGCGCCAGCACCCTAGCGGGCACCGGGGAGCTGTTTTTT
CDR3aa: CASTLAGTGELFF

d_gene: NA
j_gene: TRBJ1-2
abundance: many
v_gene: TRBV30
len: 12
CDR3nt: TGTGCCTGGAGTGTGAGGGGGAGAGGCTACACCTTC
CDR3aa: CAWSVRGRGYTF

d_gene: NA
j_gene: TRBJ2-1
abundance: NA
v_gene: TRBV9
len: 15
CDR3nt: TGTGCCAGCACCCCCCCCTCGGGGTTCTACAATGAGCAGTTCTTC
CDR3aa: CASTPPSGFYNEQFF

d_gene: NA
j_gene: TRBJ1-2
abundance: NA
v_gene: TRBV6-5
len: 15
CDR3nt: TGTGCCAGCAGTTACGTGCTGCAAGCCGCTTATGGCTACACCTTC
CDR3aa: CASSYVLQAAYGYTF

d_gene: NA
j_gene: TRBJ2-6
abundance: NA
v_gene: TRBV7-6
len: 14
CDR3nt: TGTGCCAGCAGCTCAGTCTCTGGGGCCAACGTCCTGACTTTC
CDR3aa: CASSSVSGANVLTF